Listed below are T cell receptor beta chains from one sample, sequenced in a study of T cells in Graves' hyperthyroidism and ophthalmopathy. TCRdb used MiXCR to reprocess the multiplex PCR reads, holding one entry per CDR3 protein. The repertoire holds about 400,000 distinct CDR3 sequences, with around 16% as singletons. Sequenced: blood. All receptors derive from a woman between 18 and 29 years old with Graves' hyperthyroidism. The CDR3 runs from the conserved cysteine through the conserved F or W. The order of the fields is J gene, clone size, CDR3 length, D gene, V gene, CDR3 protein, CDR3 DNA. A D gene is named only where the DNA matches it firmly. Only part of the rows carry a size: once, few, many, or a class if the clone is expanded.

j_call: TRBJ2-5; clone_size: -; cdr3_length: 11; d_call: -; v_call: TRBV29-1; cdr3_aa: CSVARGETQYF; cdr3_nt: TGCAGCGTTGCCCGCGGGGAGACCCAGTACTTC
j_call: TRBJ2-1; clone_size: few; cdr3_length: 14; d_call: -; v_call: TRBV19; cdr3_aa: CASRSSGAYNEQFF; cdr3_nt: TGTGCCAGTAGGTCCAGCGGAGCCTACAATGAGCAGTTCTTC
j_call: TRBJ2-1; clone_size: many; cdr3_length: 15; d_call: -; v_call: TRBV2; cdr3_aa: CASTEVGAVYNEQFF; cdr3_nt: TGTGCCAGCACCGAGGTGGGAGCCGTCTACAATGAGCAGTTCTTC
j_call: TRBJ2-2; clone_size: -; cdr3_length: 16; d_call: TRBD2; v_call: TRBV20-1; cdr3_aa: CSARILSGLGAGELFF; cdr3_nt: TGCAGTGCTAGAATTCTTTCAGGACTAGGGGCCGGGGAGCTGTTTTTT
j_call: TRBJ2-1; clone_size: -; cdr3_length: 14; d_call: TRBD1; v_call: TRBV28; cdr3_aa: CASSITGDYNEQFF; cdr3_nt: TGTGCCAGCAGTATAACAGGGGACTACAATGAGCAGTTCTTC
j_call: TRBJ2-1; clone_size: many; cdr3_length: 16; d_call: TRBD2; v_call: TRBV20-1; cdr3_aa: CSASRILASSYNEQFF; cdr3_nt: TGCAGTGCTAGCCGGATACTAGCGAGCTCCTACAATGAGCAGTTCTTC
j_call: TRBJ2-1; clone_size: -; cdr3_length: 14; d_call: -; v_call: TRBV15; cdr3_aa: CATSVLDGYNEQFF; cdr3_nt: TGTGCCACCAGCGTACTAGATGGGTACAACGAGCAGTTCTTC
j_call: TRBJ1-2; clone_size: few; cdr3_length: 15; d_call: -; v_call: TRBV28; cdr3_aa: CASSGSQRTNYGYTF; cdr3_nt: TGTGCCAGCAGTGGATCACAGAGGACTAACTATGGCTACACCTTC
j_call: TRBJ1-5; clone_size: -; cdr3_length: 16; d_call: -; v_call: TRBV28; cdr3_aa: CASSFHGGHSNQPQHF; cdr3_nt: TGTGCCAGCAGTTTTCATGGGGGACATAGCAATCAGCCCCAGCATTTT
j_call: TRBJ2-1; clone_size: -; cdr3_length: 16; d_call: -; v_call: TRBV6-1; cdr3_aa: CASTPWVGGAYNEQFF; cdr3_nt: TGTGCCAGCACTCCCTGGGTGGGAGGAGCCTACAATGAGCAGTTCTTC
j_call: TRBJ1-1; clone_size: many; cdr3_length: 17; d_call: TRBD1; v_call: TRBV18; cdr3_aa: CASSPVPTGVLNTEAFF; cdr3_nt: TGTGCCAGCTCACCAGTCCCCACAGGGGTTTTGAACACTGAAGCTTTCTTT
j_call: TRBJ1-1; clone_size: many; cdr3_length: 16; d_call: TRBD1; v_call: TRBV28; cdr3_aa: CASSFITGDRNTEAFF; cdr3_nt: TGTGCCAGCAGCTTCATAACAGGGGATAGGAACACTGAAGCTTTCTTT
j_call: TRBJ2-1; clone_size: few; cdr3_length: 13; d_call: -; v_call: TRBV6-4; cdr3_aa: CASSDLINNEQFF; cdr3_nt: TGTGCCAGCAGTGACCTGATAAACAATGAGCAGTTCTTC
j_call: TRBJ1-1; clone_size: many; cdr3_length: 13; d_call: -; v_call: TRBV20-1; cdr3_aa: CSVPGAAGTEAFF; cdr3_nt: TGCAGTGTCCCGGGGGCCGCGGGCACTGAAGCTTTCTTT
j_call: TRBJ1-6; clone_size: many; cdr3_length: 15; d_call: -; v_call: TRBV12-3/TRBV12-4; cdr3_aa: CASSLEGRRNSPLHF; cdr3_nt: TGTGCCAGCAGTTTAGAAGGCAGGCGAAATTCACCCCTCCACTTT
j_call: TRBJ2-1; clone_size: -; cdr3_length: 11; d_call: -; v_call: TRBV20-1; cdr3_aa: CSVRALNEQFF; cdr3_nt: TGCAGTGTTAGGGCCCTCAATGAGCAGTTCTTC
j_call: TRBJ1-5; clone_size: many; cdr3_length: 20; d_call: TRBD1; v_call: TRBV6-2/TRBV6-3; cdr3_aa: CASSYRVGTVSTWVNQPQHF; cdr3_nt: TGTGCCAGCAGTTACCGTGTCGGGACAGTGTCCACATGGGTCAATCAGCCCCAGCATTTT
j_call: TRBJ2-3; clone_size: many; cdr3_length: 15; d_call: TRBD2; v_call: TRBV6-1; cdr3_aa: CASTRTSGGTDTQYF; cdr3_nt: TGTGCCAGCACTCGGACTAGCGGGGGGACAGATACGCAGTATTTT
j_call: TRBJ1-2; clone_size: many; cdr3_length: 12; d_call: -; v_call: TRBV28; cdr3_aa: CASLGRVGGYTF; cdr3_nt: TGTGCCTCCCTAGGGAGGGTGGGAGGCTACACCTTC
j_call: TRBJ2-7; clone_size: many; cdr3_length: 15; d_call: TRBD1; v_call: TRBV12-3/TRBV12-4; cdr3_aa: CASSSGGTGTSEQYF; cdr3_nt: TGTGCCAGCAGTTCCGGGGGGACAGGGACTTCCGAGCAGTACTTC
j_call: TRBJ2-1; clone_size: many; cdr3_length: 15; d_call: -; v_call: TRBV28; cdr3_aa: CASSFGGTPYNEQFF; cdr3_nt: TGTGCCAGCAGTTTTGGTGGGACACCCTACAATGAGCAGTTCTTC
j_call: TRBJ1-5; clone_size: many; cdr3_length: 13; d_call: -; v_call: TRBV19; cdr3_aa: CASSIPGSQPQHF; cdr3_nt: TGTGCCAGTAGTATTCCTGGGAGTCAGCCCCAGCATTTT
j_call: TRBJ2-7; clone_size: -; cdr3_length: 17; d_call: TRBD2; v_call: TRBV3-1; cdr3_aa: CASSQLTPGLVPYEQYF; cdr3_nt: TGTGCCAGCAGCCAACTGACCCCGGGACTAGTCCCCTACGAGCAGTACTTC
j_call: TRBJ1-3; clone_size: -; cdr3_length: 12; d_call: -; v_call: TRBV2; cdr3_aa: CASGAAGNTIYF; cdr3_nt: TGTGCCAGCGGAGCGGCTGGAAACACCATATATTTT
j_call: TRBJ2-3; clone_size: many; cdr3_length: 15; d_call: TRBD2; v_call: TRBV24-1; cdr3_aa: CATSDVGGKGDTQYF; cdr3_nt: TGTGCCACCAGTGATGTCGGGGGGAAGGGGGATACGCAGTATTTT
j_call: TRBJ1-1; clone_size: many; cdr3_length: 17; d_call: TRBD1; v_call: TRBV9; cdr3_aa: CASSVDPGTGLNTEAFF; cdr3_nt: TGTGCCAGCAGCGTAGACCCCGGGACAGGACTGAACACTGAAGCTTTCTTT
j_call: TRBJ2-3; clone_size: -; cdr3_length: 11; d_call: -; v_call: TRBV7-2; cdr3_aa: CASSLAPTQYF; cdr3_nt: TGTGCCAGCAGCCTAGCCCCGACGCAGTATTTT
j_call: TRBJ1-4; clone_size: many; cdr3_length: 14; d_call: -; v_call: TRBV7-2; cdr3_aa: CASSPKWGGEKLFF; cdr3_nt: TGTGCCAGCAGCCCGAAGTGGGGGGGTGAAAAACTGTTTTTT
j_call: TRBJ1-1; clone_size: many; cdr3_length: 16; d_call: -; v_call: TRBV6-2/TRBV6-3; cdr3_aa: CASSYRAGDLNTEAFF; cdr3_nt: TGTGCCAGCAGTTATCGGGCAGGGGATCTGAACACTGAAGCTTTCTTT
j_call: TRBJ1-3; clone_size: -; cdr3_length: 13; d_call: -; v_call: TRBV28; cdr3_aa: CASTGGFGNTIYF; cdr3_nt: TGTGCCAGCACAGGCGGTTTTGGAAACACCATATATTTT
j_call: TRBJ2-7; clone_size: many; cdr3_length: 13; d_call: TRBD2; v_call: TRBV20-1; cdr3_aa: CSPRTSGRPEQYF; cdr3_nt: TGCAGTCCTCGGACTAGCGGGAGACCCGAGCAGTACTTC
j_call: TRBJ2-7; clone_size: -; cdr3_length: 13; d_call: -; v_call: TRBV19; cdr3_aa: CASSKLSSYEQYF; cdr3_nt: TGTGCCAGTAGTAAACTATCCAGCTACGAGCAGTACTTC
j_call: TRBJ1-5; clone_size: -; cdr3_length: 13; d_call: -; v_call: TRBV4-1; cdr3_aa: CASSQVTYQPQHF; cdr3_nt: TGCGCCAGCAGCCAAGTCACATATCAGCCCCAGCATTTT
j_call: TRBJ2-6; clone_size: -; cdr3_length: 18; d_call: -; v_call: TRBV27; cdr3_aa: CASSYVQGISSGANVLTF; cdr3_nt: TGTGCCAGCAGTTATGTACAGGGTATAAGCTCTGGGGCCAACGTCCTGACTTTC
j_call: TRBJ2-5; clone_size: many; cdr3_length: 13; d_call: -; v_call: TRBV14; cdr3_aa: CASSEGSAETQYF; cdr3_nt: TGTGCCAGCAGTGAGGGGTCTGCCGAGACCCAGTACTTC
j_call: TRBJ2-7; clone_size: many; cdr3_length: 14; d_call: -; v_call: TRBV20-1; cdr3_aa: CSATPSTSSYEQYF; cdr3_nt: TGCAGTGCCACCCCCAGTACAAGCTCCTACGAGCAGTACTTC
j_call: TRBJ1-1; clone_size: many; cdr3_length: 14; d_call: -; v_call: TRBV4-1; cdr3_aa: CASSQVAPNTEAFF; cdr3_nt: TGCGCCAGCAGCCAAGTGGCACCTAACACTGAAGCTTTCTTT
j_call: TRBJ1-4; clone_size: many; cdr3_length: 15; d_call: TRBD1; v_call: TRBV27; cdr3_aa: CASRKTGTGYEKLFF; cdr3_nt: TGTGCCAGCAGGAAAACCGGGACAGGTTATGAAAAACTGTTTTTT
j_call: TRBJ1-6; clone_size: few; cdr3_length: 16; d_call: -; v_call: TRBV5-1; cdr3_aa: CASSLSLPENNSPLHF; cdr3_nt: TGCGCCAGCAGCTTGTCGTTGCCAGAGAATAATTCACCCCTCCACTTT
j_call: TRBJ2-4; clone_size: -; cdr3_length: 16; d_call: TRBD1; v_call: TRBV18; cdr3_aa: CASSPPPGQGADIQYF; cdr3_nt: TGTGCCAGCTCACCACCTCCAGGACAGGGGGCGGACATTCAGTACTTC
j_call: TRBJ2-5; clone_size: many; cdr3_length: 13; d_call: -; v_call: TRBV2; cdr3_aa: CASSVALQETQYF; cdr3_nt: TGTGCCAGCAGCGTAGCCCTCCAAGAGACCCAGTACTTC
j_call: TRBJ1-1; clone_size: -; cdr3_length: 15; d_call: -; v_call: TRBV19; cdr3_aa: CASSILGQVNTEAFF; cdr3_nt: TGTGCCAGTAGTATCTTAGGTCAGGTGAACACTGAAGCTTTCTTT
j_call: TRBJ2-5; clone_size: -; cdr3_length: 13; d_call: TRBD1; v_call: TRBV11-3; cdr3_aa: CASSSGTGVTQYF; cdr3_nt: TGTGCCAGCAGCTCCGGGACAGGGGTGACCCAGTACTTC
j_call: TRBJ2-7; clone_size: -; cdr3_length: 12; d_call: -; v_call: TRBV28; cdr3_aa: CASSSPPTEQYF; cdr3_nt: TGTGCCAGCAGTTCCCCCCCCACCGAGCAGTACTTC
j_call: TRBJ2-3; clone_size: many; cdr3_length: 13; d_call: -; v_call: TRBV2; cdr3_aa: CASITVLRGTQYF; cdr3_nt: TGTGCCAGCATCACTGTCCTTAGGGGTACGCAGTATTTT
j_call: TRBJ2-5; clone_size: many; cdr3_length: 16; d_call: TRBD1; v_call: TRBV7-3; cdr3_aa: CASSLSGQGPQETQYF; cdr3_nt: TGTGCCAGCAGCTTATCGGGACAGGGTCCTCAAGAGACCCAGTACTTC
j_call: TRBJ1-5; clone_size: -; cdr3_length: 13; d_call: -; v_call: TRBV20-1; cdr3_aa: CSAPRSSNQPQHF; cdr3_nt: TGCAGTGCGCCGAGGAGCAGCAATCAGCCCCAGCATTTT
j_call: TRBJ2-2; clone_size: -; cdr3_length: 16; d_call: -; v_call: TRBV7-6; cdr3_aa: CASSSFRDQNTGELFF; cdr3_nt: TGTGCCAGCAGCTCTTTCCGGGACCAGAACACCGGGGAGCTGTTTTTT
j_call: TRBJ2-2; clone_size: few; cdr3_length: 13; d_call: -; v_call: TRBV7-7; cdr3_aa: CASSPTRSGELFF; cdr3_nt: TGTGCTAGCAGCCCTACTAGGTCCGGGGAGCTGTTTTTT
j_call: TRBJ1-2; clone_size: few; cdr3_length: 13; d_call: -; v_call: TRBV7-2; cdr3_aa: CASSSAPDYGYTF; cdr3_nt: TGTGCCAGCAGCTCAGCGCCAGACTATGGCTACACCTTC
j_call: TRBJ1-3; clone_size: -; cdr3_length: 14; d_call: -; v_call: TRBV15; cdr3_aa: CATKNAKEGNTIYF; cdr3_nt: TGTGCCACAAAAAATGCGAAAGAAGGAAACACCATATATTTT